Each of the 23 T cell receptor beta chains below was sequenced from the same sample in a study of graft-versus-host responses after intestinal transplantation. For these receptors, no antigen is known. TCRdb's copy holds only in-frame clones and misses some; the assay was immunoSEQ multiplex PCR. The sample contains approximately 90,000 clones, approximately 89% of which appear only once. The sequencing here drew on unstimulated CD8+ T cells sorted from spleen or lymph node cells, taken before transplant. Receptor source: a human donor who was the organ donor for an intestinal transplant.

This chain links TRBV4-1 with TRBJ2-3; either TRBD1 or TRBD2 may fit D (6 bases each). The CDR3 runs 14 residues. V lost 3 bases to trimming and J lost 7 bases, with 14 bases between them. The V gene's germline CDR1 is MGHRA and CDR2 YSYEKL. DNA of the CDR3: TGCGCCAGCAGCCAGGAGACAGGAGGGCATACGCAGTATTTT. It yields the protein CASSQETGGHTQYF.

In this sample, this clone turned up once. The CDR3 protein is CATSRGKKGREEETQYF. The CDR3 region has the DNA TGTGCCACCAGCAGAGGGAAGAAGGGCAGGGAGGAGGAGACCCAGTACTTC. The V gene is TRBV15, the J gene TRBJ2-5; D might be TRBD2 (6 bases). This CDR3 spans 17 amino acids. V dropped 1 base and J dropped 5 bases, with 20 bases sitting between them. CDR1 is LNHNV, CDR2 YYDKDF, per germline (reference sequence). Filled out from reference TRBV15 and TRBJ2-5, the complete variable domain reads DAMVIQNPRYQVTQFGKPVTLSCSQTLNHNVMYWYQQKSSQAPKLLFHYYDKDFNNEADTPDNFQSRRPNTSFCFLDIRSPGLGDTAMYLCATSRGKKGREEETQYFGPGTRLLVL.

This sequence joins TRBV6-1 and TRBJ2-7; 7 bases match TRBD2. V gave up 9 bases and J gave up 0 bases; unmatched junction bases: 8. Germline CDR1 MNHNS, CDR2 SASEGT. This CDR3 is 14 amino acids long. The CDR3 bases are TGTGCCAGTTACAGCGGGGTTAGCTCCTACGAGCAGTACTTC. It translates to CASYSGVSSYEQYF.

This rearrangement joins TRBV19 to TRBJ2-1, with 7 positions matching TRBD2. This CDR3 has 13 residues. With V trimmed by 1 base and J by 8 bases, 2 bases remained unmatched. CDR1 LNHDA and CDR2 SQIVND come from the germline V gene (reference sequence). CDR3 nucleotide sequence: TGTGCCAGTAGTATAGGGGGGGGATATGAGCAGTTCTTC. Translating it yields CASSIGGGYEQFF.

This clone came up once. The chain couples TRBV4-2 to TRBJ2-5; D is ambiguous. V was shortened by 0 bases and J by 8 bases, with 13 bases between the two germline ends. The CDR3 runs to 14 residues. Germline V gene data show CDR1 as LGHNA and CDR2 as YNFKEQ. The chain's CDR3 is CASSQELAERTQYF. CDR3 DNA sequence: TGTGCCAGCAGCCAAGAATTGGCGGAGAGAACCCAGTACTTC.

The chain has TRBV9 and TRBJ1-1; 11 positions agree with TRBD1. J gave up 1 base and V 4 bases, and 6 bases lay outside the gene matches. Germline CDR1 and CDR2: SGDLS and YYNGEE. This CDR3 has 16 amino acids. The CDR3 sequence: CASSSWDRGENTEAFF. Written as DNA, the CDR3 is TGTGCCAGCAGCTCTTGGGACAGGGGGGAGAACACTGAAGCTTTCTTT. Filled out from reference TRBV9 and TRBJ1-1, the complete variable domain reads DSGVTQTPKHLITATGQRVTLRCSPRSGDLSVYWYQQSLDQGLQFLIQYYNGEERAKGNILERFSAQQFPDLHSELNLSSLELGDSALYFCASSSWDRGENTEAFFGQGTRLTVV.

The chain uses TRBV9 and TRBJ1-2; D is ambiguous. V lost 3 bases, J lost 8 bases, and 17 bases lay in between. Germline loops: CDR1 SGDLS, CDR2 YYNGEE. This CDR3 spans 14 amino acids. The CDR3 DNA follows: TGTGCCAGCAGCGGAGGAGACGGGTTGATGGGCTACACCTTC. This gives the protein CASSGGDGLMGYTF.

The chain employs TRBV19 and TRBJ1-1; no definite D call. CDR1 and CDR2 from the germline V gene are LNHDA and SQIVND (reference sequence). Trimming removed 3 bases at V and 6 bases at J, with 11 bases between. The CDR3 has 13 residues. The CDR3 reads CASSMRVGSEAFF. The CDR3 DNA sequence: TGTGCCAGTAGTATGAGGGTTGGGTCTGAAGCTTTCTTT.

The chain recombines TRBV23-1 with TRBJ2-7; tentative D call: TRBD1 (5 bases). TRBV23-1 is noted as an ORF with a role that remains uncertain. V was trimmed by 0 bases and J by 2 bases, leaving 17 bases between them. The length of the CDR3 is 17 residues. For the CDR3, the DNA is TGCGCCAGCAGTCAATCGTTTGACAGCGAGGACCCCTACGAGCAGTACTTC. Residues: CASSQSFDSEDPYEQYF.

The V call is TRBV21-1, the J call TRBJ1-3; TRBD1, the D gene given by the table, was not confirmed from the DNA. TRBV21-1 is deemed a pseudogene. The CDR3 runs to 19 residues. The CDR3, as DNA: TGTGCCAGCAGCAAAAGCCCTTACACAGGGGGAATCTCTGGAAACACCATATATTTT. Amino acid sequence: CASSKSPYTGGISGNTIYF.

The CDR3: CASSSSGGAIDTQYF. CDR3 nucleotides: TGTGCCAGCAGTTCTAGCGGGGGGGCCATAGATACGCAGTATTTT. The chain links TRBV27 to TRBJ2-3; 12 nucleotides match TRBD2. V lost 4 bases and J lost 5; bases outside the gene matches: 4. CDR3 length equals 15 residues. CDR1 is MNHEY, CDR2 SMNVEV, per germline (reference sequence).

This rearrangement joins TRBV9 to TRBJ2-1; D may be TRBD2 (5 bases). The germline gives CDR1 SGDLS, CDR2 YYNGEE. The CDR3 contains 15 residues. Trimming took 2 bases from V and 2 from J, leaving 11 bases between them. The CDR3 spells CASSVDGETYNEQFF. CDR3 coding DNA: TGTGCCAGCAGCGTTGACGGGGAAACCTACAATGAGCAGTTCTTC.

This clone was seen only a few times. V is TRBV7-9 and J is TRBJ1-1; possibly TRBD1 for D (5 bases). Trimming stripped 5 bases from V and 8 bases from J, with 15 bases between. Germline CDR1 and CDR2: SEHNR and FQNEAQ (reference sequence). The CDR3 spans 13 residues. CDR3 protein: CASSGWGREEAFF. CDR3 DNA sequence: TGTGCCAGCAGCGGTTGGGGCAGGGAAGAAGCTTTCTTT.

The CDR3 spells CASSEREEVVSGNTIYF. CDR3 sequence (DNA): TGTGCCAGCAGCGAACGCGAAGAAGTAGTCTCTGGAAACACCATATATTTT. V usage is TRBV9 and J usage is TRBJ1-3; D ambiguous. CDR1 and CDR2 (germline): SGDLS, YYNGEE. CDR3 length: 17 amino acids. Trimming stripped 3 bases from V and 0 bases from J, with 16 bases between.

V and J are TRBV7-2 and TRBJ2-5, with TRBD1 matching over 7 bases. This CDR3 has 14 residues. The germline gives CDR1 SGHTA, CDR2 FQGNSA. V lost 6 bases, J lost 0 bases, and 4 bases stayed unmatched. The CDR3 DNA reads as TGTGCCAGCAGTCACACAGGGGACCAAGAGACCCAGTACTTC. Protein: CASSHTGDQETQYF.

V usage is TRBV4-2 and J usage is TRBJ1-2, with 7 bases matching TRBD1. V was pared by 0 bases and J by 4 bases, with 14 bases of the junction left unmatched. The CDR3 is 18 amino acids. Germline CDR1 LGHNA, CDR2 YNFKEQ. The CDR3 loop reads CASSQDMGGQGVTYGYTF. In DNA form, the CDR3 reads TGTGCCAGCAGCCAAGATATGGGGGGGCAGGGGGTTACCTATGGCTACACCTTC.

The chain employs TRBV29-1 and TRBJ2-7; a possible D gene is TRBD2 (5 bases). Germline-derived CDR1 and CDR2 are SQVTM and ANQGSEA. The ends were cut back, 4 bases at V and 5 bases at J, with 12 bases in the middle. There are 12 residues in the CDR3. The CDR3: CSVGRGFDEQYF. Written as DNA, the CDR3 is TGCAGCGTTGGTCGGGGATTCGACGAGCAGTACTTC.

The chain carries TRBV4-1 and TRBJ1-1, with D possibly matching TRBD1 (6 bases). Germline assignment: CDR1 MGHRA and CDR2 YSYEKL. The CDR3 is 14 residues long. Trimming shortened V by 1 base and J by 5 bases, and 11 bases separated the two germline ends. The CDR3 is CASSQVSGATEAFF. The DNA for the CDR3 is TGCGCCAGCAGCCAAGTTTCAGGGGCTACTGAAGCTTTCTTT.

V is TRBV7-6 and J is TRBJ1-1, with D unresolved. There are 16 residues in the CDR3. Trimming shortened V by 0 bases and J by 0 bases, and 11 bases separated the two germline ends. Germline CDR1 reads SGHVS; CDR2 reads FNYEAQ. CDR3 in amino acids: CASSLATSNMNTEAFF. CDR3 coding DNA: TGTGCCAGCAGCTTAGCTACCAGTAATATGAACACTGAAGCTTTCTTT.

The chain links TRBV4-1 to TRBJ2-7, with unresolved D. The CDR3 sequence is 15 residues long. V was cut by 1 base and J by 2 bases, with 12 bases left in between. Germline V gene sequence: CDR1 MGHRA, CDR2 YSYEKL. CDR3 sequence (DNA): TGCGCCAGCAGCCAAGCAGGCTTTTCGCCCTACGAGCAGTACTTC. The encoded protein is CASSQAGFSPYEQYF.

The chain joins TRBV30 to TRBJ1-1; D uncertain. Germline values: CDR1 GTSNPN, CDR2 SVGIG (reference sequence). Trimming took 4 bases from V and 6 from J, leaving 15 bases between them. This CDR3 region has 13 residues. In DNA, the CDR3 is TGTGCCTGGAACGAACTTCGGGTGGCTGAAGCTTTCTTT. Translating it yields CAWNELRVAEAFF.

The gene calls are TRBV9 and TRBJ2-7; D unclear. The V end was cut by 3 bases, the J end by 0 bases, with 1 base between. Germline V gives CDR1 SGDLS, CDR2 YYNGEE. This CDR3 has 11 residues. The CDR3 sequence is CASSGSYEQYF. The CDR3 DNA is TGTGCCAGCAGCGGCTCCTACGAGCAGTACTTC.

This clone was detected only a few times. The rearrangement joins TRBV11-2 to TRBJ1-1; D is unclear. Germline V gene sequence: CDR1 SGHAT, CDR2 FQNNGV. V was clipped by 0 bases and J by 6 bases, with 2 bases between them. This CDR3 spans 11 amino acids. The CDR3 sequence: CASSLDSEAFF. The CDR3 nucleotides read TGTGCCAGCAGCTTAGATTCTGAAGCTTTCTTT.